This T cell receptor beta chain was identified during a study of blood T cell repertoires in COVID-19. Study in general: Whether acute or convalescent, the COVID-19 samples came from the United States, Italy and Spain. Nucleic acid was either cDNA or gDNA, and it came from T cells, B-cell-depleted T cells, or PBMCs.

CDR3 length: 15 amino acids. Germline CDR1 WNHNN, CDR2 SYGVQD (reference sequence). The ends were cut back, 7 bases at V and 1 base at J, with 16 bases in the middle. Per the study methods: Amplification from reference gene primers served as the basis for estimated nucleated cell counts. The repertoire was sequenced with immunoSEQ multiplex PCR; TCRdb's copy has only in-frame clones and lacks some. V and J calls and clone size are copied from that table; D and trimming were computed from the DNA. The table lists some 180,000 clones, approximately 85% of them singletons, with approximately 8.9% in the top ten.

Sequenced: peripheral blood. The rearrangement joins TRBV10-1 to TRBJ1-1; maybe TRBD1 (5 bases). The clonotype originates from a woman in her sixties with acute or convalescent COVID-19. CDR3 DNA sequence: TGCGCCAGCAACGATTCCGACAGAACGAACACTGAAGCTTTCTTT. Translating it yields CASNDSDRTNTEAFF.